The rows below give T cell receptor beta chains drawn from one sample of a study of blood T cell repertoires in COVID-19. Sequencing used immunoSEQ multiplex PCR; TCRdb keeps in-frame clones, though not all of them. The repertoire includes roughly 13,000 clones, 75% to 85% of them detected once, and roughly 32% sits in the top ten. The sequencing input was peripheral blood. All receptors come from a human donor in a cohort sampled during active COVID-19. Both conserved end residues are part of each CDR3. The D gene is left open where the match is weak. For some rows the clone size is stated as once, few or many, or as a class when expanded; others skip it.

v_call: TRBV4-2
d_call: -
j_call: TRBJ2-3
clone_size: few
cdr3_aa: CASSQAGTVTDTQYF
cdr3_nt: TGTGCCAGCAGCCAAGCGGGTACGGTCACAGATACGCAGTATTTT

v_call: TRBV19
d_call: TRBD2
j_call: TRBJ2-1
clone_size: few
cdr3_aa: CASSSPGTSGGPLYEQFF
cdr3_nt: TGTGCCAGTAGTAGTCCCGGGACTAGCGGGGGGCCCCTTTATGAGCAGTTCTTC

v_call: TRBV27
d_call: TRBD1
j_call: TRBJ1-6
clone_size: once
cdr3_aa: CASSSRDRRYSPLHF
cdr3_nt: TGTGCCAGCAGTAGCCGGGACAGGCGGTATTCACCCCTCCACTTT

v_call: TRBV7-2
d_call: -
j_call: TRBJ2-1
clone_size: -
cdr3_aa: CASSPGQLNEQFF
cdr3_nt: TGTGCCAGCAGCCCCGGACAGCTAAATGAGCAGTTCTTC

v_call: TRBV3-1/TRBV3-2
d_call: -
j_call: TRBJ1-2
clone_size: -
cdr3_aa: CASSHGGLRYGYTF
cdr3_nt: TGTGCCAGCAGCCACGGGGGGCTGAGATATGGCTACACCTTC

v_call: TRBV5-1
d_call: TRBD1
j_call: TRBJ1-2
clone_size: -
cdr3_aa: CASSSTPQGVGYTF
cdr3_nt: TGCGCCAGCAGCTCGACACCACAGGGGGTTGGCTACACCTTC

v_call: TRBV19
d_call: -
j_call: TRBJ2-2
clone_size: -
cdr3_aa: CASSIAGSTGGELFF
cdr3_nt: TGTGCCAGTAGTATAGCCGGGTCCACGGGAGGGGAGCTGTTTTTT

v_call: TRBV6-5
d_call: -
j_call: TRBJ2-7
clone_size: -
cdr3_aa: CASSFSSYEQYF
cdr3_nt: TGTGCCAGCAGTTTTAGCTCCTACGAGCAGTACTTC

v_call: TRBV28
d_call: -
j_call: TRBJ2-7
clone_size: -
cdr3_aa: CASKENYEQYF
cdr3_nt: TGTGCCAGCAAGGAGAACTACGAGCAGTACTTC

v_call: TRBV5-1
d_call: -
j_call: TRBJ1-2
clone_size: -
cdr3_aa: CASSFQGNNYGYTF
cdr3_nt: TGCGCCAGCAGCTTTCAGGGGAATAACTATGGCTACACCTTC

v_call: TRBV11-2
d_call: -
j_call: TRBJ1-1
clone_size: -
cdr3_aa: CASSLGAGLNTEAFF
cdr3_nt: TGTGCCAGCAGCTTAGGGGCAGGGCTGAACACTGAAGCTTTCTTT

v_call: TRBV30
d_call: TRBD2
j_call: TRBJ2-7
clone_size: -
cdr3_aa: CAWRRAAGANYEQYF
cdr3_nt: TGTGCCTGGAGAAGGGCAGCGGGGGCCAACTACGAGCAGTACTTC

v_call: TRBV7-2
d_call: -
j_call: TRBJ1-6
clone_size: -
cdr3_aa: CASSLVSDSPLHF
cdr3_nt: TGTGCCAGCAGCTTAGTATCGGATTCACCCCTCCACTTT

v_call: TRBV4-3
d_call: -
j_call: TRBJ2-2
clone_size: -
cdr3_aa: CASSQVSRGYDTGELFF
cdr3_nt: TGCGCCAGCAGCCAAGTCTCCAGGGGATACGACACCGGGGAGCTGTTTTTT

v_call: TRBV19
d_call: TRBD1
j_call: TRBJ1-3
clone_size: few
cdr3_aa: CASSIARTGPGNTIYF
cdr3_nt: TGTGCCAGTAGTATAGCCCGGACAGGGCCTGGAAACACCATATATTTT

v_call: TRBV5-6
d_call: -
j_call: TRBJ2-5
clone_size: -
cdr3_aa: CASSPRRETQYF
cdr3_nt: TGTGCCAGCAGCCCTAGGCGGGAGACCCAGTACTTC

v_call: TRBV20-1
d_call: -
j_call: TRBJ2-1
clone_size: medium-sized
cdr3_aa: CSARRYEQFF
cdr3_nt: TGCAGTGCTAGGAGGTATGAGCAGTTCTTC

v_call: TRBV24-1
d_call: TRBD2
j_call: TRBJ2-1
clone_size: -
cdr3_aa: CATSDSAGGNNEQFF
cdr3_nt: TGTGCCACCAGTGATTCGGCGGGGGGGAACAATGAGCAGTTCTTC

v_call: TRBV10-3
d_call: TRBD1
j_call: TRBJ1-6
clone_size: few
cdr3_aa: CAISEGGTGKSPLHF
cdr3_nt: TGTGCCATCAGTGAGGGGGGGACAGGTAAATCACCCCTCCACTTT

v_call: TRBV3-1/TRBV3-2
d_call: TRBD2
j_call: TRBJ2-2
clone_size: -
cdr3_aa: CASSQSPQAGGPPTGELFF
cdr3_nt: TGTGCCAGCAGCCAATCACCCCAAGCGGGGGGGCCTCCCACCGGGGAGCTGTTTTTT

v_call: TRBV11-3
d_call: TRBD2
j_call: TRBJ2-2
clone_size: -
cdr3_aa: CASSLERETGELFF
cdr3_nt: TGTGCCAGCAGCTTAGAGCGGGAGACCGGGGAGCTGTTTTTT

v_call: TRBV28
d_call: -
j_call: TRBJ1-2
clone_size: -
cdr3_aa: CASSLPVGNYGYTF
cdr3_nt: TGTGCCAGCAGTCTCCCGGTCGGGAACTATGGCTACACCTTC

v_call: TRBV19
d_call: TRBD1
j_call: TRBJ1-1
clone_size: -
cdr3_aa: CASRTGTERDTEAFF
cdr3_nt: TGTGCCAGTAGAACCGGGACAGAAAGGGACACTGAAGCTTTCTTT

v_call: TRBV7-9
d_call: TRBD1
j_call: TRBJ2-7
clone_size: -
cdr3_aa: CASSSGTGGFHEQYF
cdr3_nt: TGTGCCAGCAGCTCGGGGACAGGGGGATTCCACGAGCAGTACTTC

v_call: TRBV14
d_call: -
j_call: TRBJ2-3
clone_size: -
cdr3_aa: CASSLQNTQYF
cdr3_nt: TGTGCCAGCAGCCTCCAAAATACGCAGTATTTT